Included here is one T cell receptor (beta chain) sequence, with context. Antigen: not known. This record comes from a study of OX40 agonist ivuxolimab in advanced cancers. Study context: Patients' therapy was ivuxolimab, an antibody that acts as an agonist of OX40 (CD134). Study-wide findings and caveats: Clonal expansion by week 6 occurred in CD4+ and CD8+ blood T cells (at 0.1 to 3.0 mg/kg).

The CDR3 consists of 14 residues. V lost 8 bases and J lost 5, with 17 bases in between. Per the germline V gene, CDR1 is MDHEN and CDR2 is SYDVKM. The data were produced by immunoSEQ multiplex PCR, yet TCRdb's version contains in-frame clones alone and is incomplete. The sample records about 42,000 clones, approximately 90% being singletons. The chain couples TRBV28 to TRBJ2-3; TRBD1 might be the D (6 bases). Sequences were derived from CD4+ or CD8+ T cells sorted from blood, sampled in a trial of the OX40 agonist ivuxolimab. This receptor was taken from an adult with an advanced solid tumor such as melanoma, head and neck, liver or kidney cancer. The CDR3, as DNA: TGTGCCAGCGGCCTCAGGGGAGTTGAAGATACGCAGTATTTT. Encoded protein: CASGLRGVEDTQYF.